This paragraph covers one T cell receptor (beta chain) sequence. In its sample, this clonotype was seen a few times. Its antigen is not yet known. No much larger clone exists at a distance of one base, and base qualities are not known. This sample is drawn from a study of blood T cells in healthy people across ages (dated by TCRdb to between 2015 and 2016). Regarding the complete study: In model experiments, template switching captured about one uniquely barcoded TCR beta cDNA molecule for every two T cells. To track age-related changes in TCR beta repertoire diversity, the study relied on deep sequencing normalized with unique cDNA molecular identifiers. The donors were divided into four age groups: young (average around 17 years), middle-aged (around 41), aged (approximately 62) and long-lived (around 87). Donors of different ages were randomly distributed across sequencing lanes to avoid experimental bias. Two additional independent replicas of 1 million unique cDNA reads from the same blood draw were analyzed for two donors (one aged 18 to 30 and one aged 80 or older).

The donors were under 40 Caucasian individuals from Russia, aged roughly 6 to 90 years, who were systemically healthy. Each donor gave about 9.7 milliliters of peripheral blood, drawn into EDTA-treated Vacutainer tubes. PBMCs were isolated by Ficoll-Paque density-gradient centrifugation, with at least 6.5 million obtained per sample. Trizol reagent was used to extract total RNA from PBMCs, with at least 6 micrograms per sample. For every donor, an aliquot of PBMCs went through flow cytometry to measure the percentages of naive CD45RAhigh/CD27high T cells. The protocol used for the library was 5' RACE. These reads were obtained on an Illumina HiSeq 2500. The second PCR ran for about 7 to 11 cycles and used a J-beta primer mix along with a sample-barcoded 5' primer. A unique molecular identifier was introduced onto each TCR beta cDNA molecule by a template-switch 5' adaptor carrying 12 random nucleotides. Each sample yielded at least 3 million CDR3-containing paired-end reads. First-strand cDNA was synthesized from all RNA with the Mint cDNA synthesis kit, primed by a TRBC-specific oligonucleotide. After uracil-DNA glycosylase treatment, a first 18-cycle PCR used universal primers M1SS and BC2_uni_R on all cDNA. Per the original workflow: Normalization of each sample was performed by random selection of 1 million high-quality reads, each carrying a distinct molecular identifier. Instead of being binned into consensus sequences, reads with shared molecular identifiers were discarded. CDR3 identification, clonotype clustering and error correction used MiTCR with a Q25 quality threshold and the strictest error-elimination algorithm. Lower-bound total TCR beta diversity was estimated with a nonparametric unseen species model using Euler transformation. The public reads were run again by TCRdb, first through fastp at Q25 and then through MiXCR, and only productive beta chains were kept. Each entry is one CDR3 protein sequence, shown with its most common DNA and genes. What appears here as the V and J calls and clone size reflects TCRdb's work, not the paper's. For this sample the table gives about 1,000,000 distinct CDR3 sequences, of which under 45% were detected only once. The ten largest clonotypes hold 18% of the sample.

The CDR3, cysteine through phenylalanine, is 14 amino acids long. Only the CDR3 portion is preserved as DNA: 42 bases, with reading frame beginning at the first base. CDR1 and CDR2 were assigned from the germline V gene as MDHEN and SYDVKM. Here V drops 3 bases and J drops 6 bases, and the junction holds 5 bases not matched to any gene. Results and caveats for the whole study, not just this receptor: Donor CMV infection status was unknown, potentially confounding age-related changes in expanded clonotypes. Estimates of total diversity from one million sequenced T cells were regarded as lower bounds and underestimates. Since profiling was done on bulk unsorted PBMCs, naive and antigen-experienced compartments could not be conclusively compared. The long-lived group showed more naive CD4+ T cells, fewer expanded clones and increased TCR diversity than the aged group, suggesting age selection. The percentage of naive T cells measured by flow cytometry correlated strongly with observed TCR beta diversity. As age increased, observed TCR beta diversity per million T cells dropped in a roughly linear way, and a significant reduction was already evident by age about 40.

The origin of this receptor is a woman between 55 and 75 years old in good health. Sequencing was carried out using blood. The V gene is TRBV28 and the J gene is TRBJ1-5, with 7 junctional bases fitting TRBD1. The bases are TGTGCCAGCAGTTTCGCGACAGGGACTCAGCCCCAGCATTTT. Its coded protein is CASSFATGTQPQHF.